A single sample is the source of the 15 T cell receptor beta chains below, sequenced in a study of T cell changes during pregnancy in multiple sclerosis. Here immunoSEQ multiplex PCR was the method, and the copy in TCRdb shows in-frame clones only, minus some. The table shows tens of thousands of clones, with about 90% occurring only once. Sequencing used CD4+ T cells from peripheral blood mononuclear cells, obtained after pregnancy. Receptors were obtained from a female donor in good health, enrolled as a control in a pregnancy study.

This sequence joins TRBV28 and TRBJ1-4; possible D gene TRBD1, 5 bases. Trimming removed 8 bases from V and 8 bases from J, with 18 bases in between. The CDR3 sequence is 14 residues long. The germline CDR1 and CDR2 sequences are MDHEN and SYDVKM. CDR3 residues: CASLEGRAGEKLFF. CDR3 DNA: TGTGCCAGCCTCGAGGGGAGGGCAGGGGAAAAACTGTTTTTT.

The chain combines TRBV5-4 with TRBJ2-2; D is possibly TRBD1 (8 bases). Between the trimmed V and J ends, which lost 0 bases and 7 bases, there was a span of 13 bases. Germline V gene lookup returns CDR1 SGHNT and CDR2 YYREEE (reference sequence). The CDR3 spans 15 residues. CDR3 region: CASSLDRGRVGELFF. The CDR3 coding sequence is TGTGCCAGCAGCTTGGACAGGGGGAGGGTCGGGGAGCTGTTTTTT.

CDR3 sequence: CASSMWQGATNEQFF. The DNA for the CDR3 is TGTGCCAGTAGTATGTGGCAGGGGGCTACAAATGAGCAGTTCTTC. This chain joins TRBV19 and TRBJ2-1; 8 bases fit TRBD1. CDR1 LNHDA and CDR2 SQIVND come from the germline V gene (reference sequence). J was trimmed by 7 bases and V by 3 bases; bases with no gene match: 8. This CDR3 spans 15 amino acids.

The J gene is TRBJ2-7, the V gene TRBV19, with TRBD1 identical over 9 bases. Trimming took 7 bases from V and 4 from J; bases not matched to a gene: 8. Germline V gives CDR1 LNHDA, CDR2 SQIVND (reference sequence). This CDR3 is 14 amino acids long. The CDR3, as DNA: TGTGCCAGTAACCCACAGGGGGCTCGATACGAGCAGTACTTC. Amino acid sequence: CASNPQGARYEQYF.

The chain is built from TRBV25-1 and TRBJ1-6; 8 bases are a match to TRBD1. Losses at the gene ends were 1 base for V and 11 bases for J; bases not matched to a gene: 7. CDR1 is MGHDK, CDR2 SYGVNS, per germline. The CDR3 is 15 amino acids. In nucleotides, the CDR3 is TGTGCCAGCAGTGAATCGGACAGGGCGAGGACACCCCTCCACTTT. Amino acid sequence: CASSESDRARTPLHF.

In its sample, this clone was seen a few times. The chain uses TRBV5-4 and TRBJ1-2, with 8 bases fitting TRBD1. V shed 1 base, J shed 3 bases, and the junction held 5 bases outside the gene matches. Germline values: CDR1 SGHNT, CDR2 YYREEE (reference sequence). The CDR3 totals 15 residues. The CDR3 spells CASSLSGTGDYGYTF. The CDR3 DNA is TGTGCCAGCAGCTTGTCCGGGACAGGAGACTATGGCTACACCTTC.

This chain connects TRBV4-2 to TRBJ2-2; D perhaps matches TRBD2 (5 bases). V lost 0 bases and J 5 bases, leaving 10 bases between the germline ends. CDR1 is LGHNA, CDR2 YNFKEQ, per germline. The CDR3 runs to 15 residues. CDR3 sequence: CASSQDWRGTGELFF. The CDR3 DNA is TGTGCCAGCAGCCAAGACTGGAGAGGGACCGGGGAGCTGTTTTTT.

This chain connects TRBV5-1 to TRBJ2-1; 14 positions agree with TRBD2. J gave up 9 bases and V 4 bases, and 9 bases lay outside the gene matches. Germline CDR1 and CDR2: SGHRS and YFSETQ. The CDR3 loop spans 16 amino acids. CDR3 sequence: CASSPGLAGGGGEQFF. In DNA, the CDR3 is TGCGCCAGCAGCCCTGGACTAGCGGGGGGAGGGGGTGAGCAGTTCTTC.

The chain couples TRBV19 to TRBJ1-1; D call uncertain. Germline V gene data show CDR1 as LNHDA and CDR2 as SQIVND (reference sequence). This CDR3 is 11 amino acids long. Deletions cut 11 bases from V and 3 bases from J, with 10 bases between. The CDR3 is CASRRDTEAFF. CDR3 nucleotide sequence: TGTGCCTCGAGGAGGGACACTGAAGCTTTCTTT.

J is TRBJ1-6 and V is TRBV7-2; D gene uncertain. In germline, CDR1 is SGHTA, CDR2 FQGNSA. The CDR3 covers 17 residues. Trimming took off 0 bases at V and 0 bases at J, with 9 bases between the two ends. The CDR3 DNA is TGTGCCAGCAGCTTAGCGTTGAGGAGCTCCTATAATTCACCCCTCCACTTT. It codes for CASSLALRSSYNSPLHF.

The chain couples TRBV30 to TRBJ1-5; 7 bases align to TRBD1. The CDR3 consists of 14 residues. Trimming took 1 base from V and 2 from J; bases not matched to a gene: 2. From germline, CDR1 is GTSNPN and CDR2 SVGIG (reference sequence). The DNA for the CDR3 is TGTGCCTGGAGTGCAGACAGGGGCAATCAGCCCCAGCATTTT. Protein product: CAWSADRGNQPQHF.

The chain combines TRBV9 with TRBJ2-1; TRBD2 matches 16 bases. Germline lookup yields CDR1 SGDLS and CDR2 YYNGEE. V gave up 3 bases and J gave up 9 bases; unmatched junction bases: 12. This CDR3 is built from 18 residues. The CDR3: CASSEVPGLAGGLGEQFF. The CDR3 coding sequence is TGTGCCAGCAGCGAGGTCCCGGGACTAGCGGGGGGGCTGGGTGAGCAGTTCTTC.

This clone was picked up one time. The CDR3: CATSNRNQPQHF. The CDR3 DNA follows: TGTGCCACCAGCAACAGGAATCAGCCCCAGCATTTT. The chain has TRBV15 and TRBJ1-5; D is possibly TRBD1 (5 bases). The CDR3 is made up of 12 amino acids. V was pared by 4 bases and J by 4 bases, with 5 bases between. CDR1 LNHNV and CDR2 YYDKDF come from the germline V gene (reference sequence).

The chain joins TRBV10-3 to TRBJ2-5, with D hard to call. CDR1 is ENHRY and CDR2 is SYGVKD in the germline V gene. The CDR3 consists of 13 residues. The ends were cut back, 3 bases at V and 5 bases at J, with 10 bases in the middle. CDR3 residues: CAISDRGFETQYF. The CDR3 region has the DNA TGTGCCATCAGTGATCGAGGCTTCGAGACCCAGTACTTC.

The table lists this clone with a few counts. V is TRBV7-2 and J is TRBJ1-1; maybe TRBD1 (5 bases). Trimming shortened V by 3 bases and J by 1 base, and 6 bases separated the two germline ends. The CDR3 is 13 amino acids. Germline-derived CDR1 and CDR2 are SGHTA and FQGNSA. Here the CDR3 DNA reads TGTGCCAGCAGCTTCGGGGGGAACACTGAAGCTTTCTTT. It yields the protein CASSFGGNTEAFF.